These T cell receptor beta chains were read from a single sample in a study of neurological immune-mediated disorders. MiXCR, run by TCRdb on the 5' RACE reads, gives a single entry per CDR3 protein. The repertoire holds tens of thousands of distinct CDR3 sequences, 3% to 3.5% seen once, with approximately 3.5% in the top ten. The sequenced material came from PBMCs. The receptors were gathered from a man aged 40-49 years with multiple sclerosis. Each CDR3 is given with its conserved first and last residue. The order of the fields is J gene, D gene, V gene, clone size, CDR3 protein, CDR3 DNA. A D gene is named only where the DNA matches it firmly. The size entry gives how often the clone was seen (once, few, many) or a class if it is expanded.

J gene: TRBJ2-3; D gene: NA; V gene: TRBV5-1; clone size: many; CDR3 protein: CASSLVHSQGDTQYF; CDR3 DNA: TGCGCCAGCAGCTTGGTCCATTCTCAGGGCGATACGCAGTATTTT
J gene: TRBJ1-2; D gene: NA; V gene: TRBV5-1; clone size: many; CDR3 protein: CASSLRTDSSGGYTF; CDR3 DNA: TGCGCCAGCAGCCTAAGGACGGACAGCTCGGGAGGCTACACCTTC
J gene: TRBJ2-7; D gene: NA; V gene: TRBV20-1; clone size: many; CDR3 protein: CSASLGSSYEQYF; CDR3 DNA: TGCAGTGCTAGCCTTGGGAGCTCCTACGAGCAGTACTTC
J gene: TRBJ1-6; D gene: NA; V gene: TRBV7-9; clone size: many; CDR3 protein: CASSPDYFTLHF; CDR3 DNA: TGTGCCAGCAGCCCGGACTATTTCACCCTCCACTTT
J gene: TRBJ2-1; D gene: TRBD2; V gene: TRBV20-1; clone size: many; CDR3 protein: CSAQRPIKSSGTYNEQFF; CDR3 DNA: TGCAGTGCTCAAAGACCGATCAAATCTAGCGGGACCTACAATGAGCAGTTCTTC
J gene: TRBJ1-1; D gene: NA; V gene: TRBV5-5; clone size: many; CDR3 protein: CASSLRDGWLEAFF; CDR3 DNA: TGTGCCAGCAGCCTGAGGGACGGATGGCTTGAAGCTTTCTTT
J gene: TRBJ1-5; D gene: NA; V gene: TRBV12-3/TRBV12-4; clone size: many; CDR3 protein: CASSLGYISNQPQHF; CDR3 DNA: TGTGCCAGCAGTTTAGGGTATATTAGCAATCAGCCCCAGCATTTT
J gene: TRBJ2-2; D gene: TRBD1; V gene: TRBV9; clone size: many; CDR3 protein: CASSQGQGIGELFF; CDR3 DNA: TGTGCCAGCAGCCAGGGACAGGGGATCGGGGAGCTGTTTTTT
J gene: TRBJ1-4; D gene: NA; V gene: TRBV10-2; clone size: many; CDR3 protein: CASSEGRPQKLFF; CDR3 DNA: TGCGCCAGCAGTGAGGGAAGGCCCCAAAAACTGTTTTTT
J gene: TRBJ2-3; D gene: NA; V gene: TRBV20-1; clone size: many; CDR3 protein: CSARGTGAMAYTQYF; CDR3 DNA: TGCAGTGCTAGAGGAACGGGGGCGATGGCCTATACGCAGTATTTT
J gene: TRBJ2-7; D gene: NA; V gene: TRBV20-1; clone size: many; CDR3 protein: CSARGGSLYEQYF; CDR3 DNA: TGCAGTGCTAGAGGGGGGTCGTTATACGAGCAGTACTTC
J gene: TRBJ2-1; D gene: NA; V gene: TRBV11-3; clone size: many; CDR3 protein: CASSLSVPGRNEQFF; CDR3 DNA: TGTGCCAGCAGCTTAAGTGTCCCAGGAAGAAATGAGCAGTTCTTC
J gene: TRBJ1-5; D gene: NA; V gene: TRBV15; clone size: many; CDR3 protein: CATSRGGGSNSNQPQHF; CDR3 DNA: TGTGCCACCAGCAGAGGGGGGGGGTCTAATAGCAATCAGCCCCAGCATTTT
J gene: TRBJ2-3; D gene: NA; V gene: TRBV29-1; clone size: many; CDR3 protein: CSVSGSIGTDTQYF; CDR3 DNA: TGCAGCGTTTCAGGGAGCATCGGCACAGATACGCAGTATTTT
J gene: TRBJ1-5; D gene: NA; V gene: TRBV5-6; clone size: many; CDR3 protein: CASSRGISNQPQHF; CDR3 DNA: TGTGCCAGCAGCAGGGGGATCAGCAATCAGCCCCAGCATTTT
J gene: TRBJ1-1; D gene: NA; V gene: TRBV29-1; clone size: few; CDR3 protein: CSAEQGNTEAFF; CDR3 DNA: TGCAGCGCCGAGCAGGGGAACACTGAAGCTTTCTTT
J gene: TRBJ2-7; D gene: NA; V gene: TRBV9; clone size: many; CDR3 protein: CASSPLDGGVGQYF; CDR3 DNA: TGTGCCAGCAGCCCCTTGGACGGGGGTGTGGGGCAGTACTTC
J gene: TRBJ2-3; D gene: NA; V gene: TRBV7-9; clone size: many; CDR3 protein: CASSTGQSTDTQYF; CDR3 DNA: TGTGCCAGCAGCACCGGACAGAGCACAGATACGCAGTATTTT